This passage covers 26 T cell receptor beta chains from one sample sequenced in a study of cytomegalovirus exposure and HLA in healthy donors (dated by TCRdb to about 2017). Libraries came from the immunoSEQ multiplex PCR assay. The multiplex PCR relied on a mix of 60 forward primers for TCR Vbeta segments and 13 reverse primers for TCR Jbeta segments. The immuneACCESS repertoire file appears here via TCRdb, limited to in-frame rearrangements. These files lack a portion of the clones; in checked studies, under half of the deficit traces to unresolved V genes, and the cause of the others is not known. Here the sample has about 110,000 clones; under 80% occur a single time. The top ten clones comprise roughly 15% of the sample. Sequencing was done on a sample of PBMCs. These receptors were collected from a woman aged 40 to 49 in good health and CMV-seropositive.

V usage is TRBV10-3 and J usage is TRBJ2-3, with D tentatively TRBD1 (6 bases). Germline CDR1 ENHRY, CDR2 SYGVKD. The V and J ends lost 3 bases and 3 bases respectively, with 10 bases between them. The CDR3 consists of 14 residues. In DNA form, the CDR3 reads TGTGCCATCAGTGATCCCGGGACAACAGATACGCAGTATTTT. Translating it yields CAISDPGTTDTQYF.

Worth noting for this clone: The conserved phenylalanine or tryptophan is not found at the CDR3 terminus, so this likely reflects a read error. The V gene is TRBV5-1, the J gene TRBJ1-1; 9 positions agree with TRBD1. The CDR3 totals 15 residues. V was pared by 2 bases and J by 4 bases, with 6 bases of the junction left unmatched. Per the germline V gene, CDR1 is SGHRS and CDR2 is YFSETQ. The CDR3, as DNA: TGCGCCAGCAGCTTTACAGGGGGCGATGGCACTGAAGCTTTCCTT. Protein sequence: CASSFTGGDGTEAFL.

The chain has TRBV6-5 and TRBJ1-6; D call uncertain. CDR3 length: 13 amino acids. Per the germline V gene, CDR1 is MNHEY and CDR2 is SVGAGI. Between the trimmed V and J ends, which lost 6 bases and 7 bases, there was a span of 10 bases. CDR3 DNA sequence: TGTGCCAGCAGCCCTTTCGGGAATTCACCCCTCCACTTT. This sequence encodes CASSPFGNSPLHF.

V usage is TRBV4-1 and J usage is TRBJ1-2; 8 bases map to TRBD1. The CDR3 is 16 residues long. V was pared by 4 bases and J by 3 bases, with 10 bases of the junction left unmatched. Germline V gene data show CDR1 as MGHRA and CDR2 as YSYEKL. CDR3 nucleotides: TGCGCCAGCAGCCCCCGGGACAGGAGTTTCCACTATGGCTACACCTTC. It specifies CASSPRDRSFHYGYTF.

V is TRBV2 and J is TRBJ1-2; TRBD1 might be the D (5 bases). Trimming removed 4 bases from V and 0 bases from J, with 18 bases in between. The CDR3 length is 17 residues. Looked up from germline, CDR1 is SNHLY and CDR2 is FYNNEI. CDR3 protein: CASSARQGLQTNYGYTF. CDR3 DNA sequence: TGTGCCAGCAGTGCCCGGCAGGGTTTGCAAACTAACTATGGCTACACCTTC.

The chain carries TRBV6-1 and TRBJ2-7; D is unclear. In germline, CDR1 is MNHNS, CDR2 SASEGT. The germline V and J ends were trimmed by 9 bases and 0 bases, with 9 bases remaining between them. The CDR3 contains 12 residues. CDR3 protein: CASALSSYEQYF. The CDR3 bases are TGTGCCAGTGCACTGAGCTCCTACGAGCAGTACTTC.

The rearrangement uses TRBV4-3 and TRBJ1-2; possibly TRBD1 for D (6 bases). V lost 0 bases to trimming and J lost 8 bases, with 10 bases between them. The CDR3 consists of 13 residues. CDR1 and CDR2 (germline): LGHNA, YSLEER. DNA of the CDR3: TGCGCCAGCAGCCAAGAAAGAGGGGGAGGCTACACCTTC. It codes for CASSQERGGGYTF.

V is TRBV5-1 and J is TRBJ2-3; TRBD2 matches 8 bases. There are 14 residues in the CDR3. J gave up 3 bases and V 4 bases, and 4 bases lay outside the gene matches. CDR1 is SGHRS and CDR2 is YFSETQ in the germline V gene. CDR3 nucleotides: TGCGCCAGCAGCAACGTAGCGGGGACAGATACGCAGTATTTT. As protein: CASSNVAGTDTQYF.

This chain connects TRBV5-4 to TRBJ1-1; D remains unclear. This CDR3 comprises 14 residues. Germline CDR1 SGHNT, CDR2 YYREEE (reference sequence). V gave up 1 base and J gave up 1 base, with 8 bases separating them. CDR3 in DNA: TGTGCCAGCAGCTTGAACAGCGGGAACACTGAAGCTTTCTTT. It specifies CASSLNSGNTEAFF.

Concerning this clone itself: This sample includes further DNA sequences coding for the same CDR3. The chain combines TRBV11-2 with TRBJ2-5; unclear D gene. CDR1 SGHAT and CDR2 FQNNGV come from the germline V gene. V was shortened by 4 bases and J by 4 bases, with 4 bases between the two germline ends. This CDR3 comprises 11 residues. The CDR3: CASSSGETQYF. The CDR3 DNA is TGTGCCAGCAGCTCGGGAGAGACCCAGTACTTC.

The chain employs TRBV10-3 and TRBJ1-2; D perhaps matches TRBD1 (5 bases). The V gene's germline CDR1 is ENHRY and CDR2 SYGVKD. V was trimmed by 6 bases and J by 2 bases, leaving 10 bases between them. The CDR3 runs 13 residues. The CDR3 spells CAISADRNYGYTF. The CDR3 coding sequence is TGTGCCATCAGCGCTGACAGAAACTATGGCTACACCTTC.

The chain is built from TRBV30 and TRBJ2-5; 7 nucleotides agree with TRBD2. The CDR3 contains 12 residues. V shed 4 bases and J 4 bases; nucleotides not matched to a gene: 3. CDR1 GTSNPN and CDR2 SVGIG come from the germline V gene (reference sequence). The CDR3 DNA follows: TGTGCCTGGATGGGGGGGGGAGAGACCCAGTACTTC. Protein sequence: CAWMGGGETQYF.

This clone was counted once. CDR3 sequence (DNA): TGTGCCAGCAGTGATGCCAGGGCAGGGAACTTCGAGCAGTACTTC. Translated, it gives CASSDARAGNFEQYF. The chain couples TRBV2 to TRBJ2-7; a possible D gene is TRBD1 (5 bases). The germline CDR1 and CDR2 sequences are SNHLY and FYNNEI. The CDR3 consists of 15 residues. Trimming took off 3 bases at V and 6 bases at J, with 18 bases between the two ends.

Details on this clone: This sample also contains other DNA sequences that code for the same CDR3. The rearrangement uses TRBV5-6 and TRBJ1-1; 7 nucleotides agree with TRBD1. Trimming cost V 2 bases and J 2 bases; bases outside gene matches: 3. Looked up from germline, CDR1 is SGHDT and CDR2 is YYEEEE. The length of the CDR3 is 14 residues. Here the CDR3 DNA reads TGTGCCAGCAGCTTAGGACAGGTAAACACTGAAGCTTTCTTT. Translation: CASSLGQVNTEAFF.

The chain employs TRBV4-3 and TRBJ2-3, with D possibly matching TRBD2 (6 bases). The CDR3 covers 17 residues. Between the trimmed V and J ends, which lost 1 base and 0 bases, there was a span of 14 bases. Germline CDR1 reads LGHNA; CDR2 reads YSLEER. CDR3 in amino acids: CASSQARSGTSTDTQYF. The CDR3 region has the DNA TGCGCCAGCAGCCAAGCACGGTCAGGGACTAGCACAGATACGCAGTATTTT.

Note on this clone: Other DNA sequences in this specimen translate into the identical CDR3. This sequence joins TRBV30 and TRBJ1-1; a possible D gene is TRBD1 (6 bases). CDR3 length: 12 amino acids. V shed 4 bases and J shed 2 bases, with 8 bases lying between them. Germline V gene data show CDR1 as GTSNPN and CDR2 as SVGIG (reference sequence). The CDR3 loop reads CAWTRGNTEAFF. For the CDR3, the DNA is TGTGCCTGGACCAGGGGCAACACTGAAGCTTTCTTT. The full variable domain, its missing parts supplied by reference TRBV30 and TRBJ1-1, is SQTIHQWPATLVQPVGSPLSLECTVEGTSNPNLYWYRQAAGRGLQLLFYSVGIGQISSEVPQNLSASRPQDRQFILSSKKLLLSDSGFYLCAWTRGNTEAFFGQGTRLTVV.

This chain joins TRBV11-2 and TRBJ1-2; 9 bases align to TRBD1. The CDR3 consists of 16 residues. CDR1 is SGHAT, CDR2 FQNNGV, per germline. Losses at the gene ends were 1 base for V and 6 bases for J; bases not matched to a gene: 9. CDR3: CASSLGGTGLSHGYTF. CDR3 coding DNA: TGTGCCAGCAGCTTAGGCGGGACAGGGCTGAGTCATGGCTACACCTTC.

V and J are TRBV7-9 and TRBJ2-3; TRBD2 matches 8 bases. The CDR3 covers 15 residues. Germline loops: CDR1 SEHNR, CDR2 FQNEAQ (reference sequence). Trimming took 5 bases from V and 6 from J; bases not matched to a gene: 10. The CDR3 bases are TGTGCCAGCAGCCCCTCCGGGGGGGGCCAGGATACGCAGTATTTT. Its protein is CASSPSGGGQDTQYF.

The rearrangement uses TRBV4-3 and TRBJ1-6, with D maybe TRBD1 (5 bases). The V end lost 1 base, the J end lost 10 bases, and 14 bases lay between the germline ends. This CDR3 contains 15 residues. Germline CDR1 and CDR2: LGHNA and YSLEER. The CDR3, as DNA: TGCGCCAGCAGCCAAGGAGGAGGGGTTAAGTCACCCCTCCACTTT. Its protein product is CASSQGGGVKSPLHF.

The J gene is TRBJ2-1, the V gene TRBV19; no reliable D call. The CDR3 contains 15 residues. The germline V gene has CDR1 LNHDA and CDR2 SQIVND (reference sequence). V lost 9 bases and J lost 0, with 15 bases in between. The DNA of the CDR3 is TGTGCCAGCCGCGTCAGCGAGAGCTCCTACAATGAGCAGTTCTTC. It codes for CASRVSESSYNEQFF.

The chain uses TRBV6-5 and TRBJ2-7; 7 nucleotides align to TRBD2. Trimming at V came to 6 bases and at J to 5 bases, leaving 7 bases not matched to a gene. This CDR3 contains 13 residues. The germline CDR1 and CDR2 sequences are MNHEY and SVGAGI. The CDR3 region is CASRRLAAHEQYF. Here the CDR3 DNA reads TGTGCCAGCAGAAGACTAGCTGCCCACGAGCAGTACTTC.

The J gene is TRBJ1-1, the V gene TRBV13; possibly TRBD1 for D (6 bases). The CDR3 runs to 14 residues. Germline V CDR1 and CDR2: PRHDT, FYEKMQ (reference sequence). V lost 5 bases and J 7 bases, leaving 17 bases between the germline ends. The CDR3 DNA reads TGTGCCAGCAGCCGCCGGGGGGGACAAGGTGAAGCTTTCTTT. Encoded protein: CASSRRGGQGEAFF.

This clone was detected only a few times. This chain uses TRBV2 with TRBJ1-3; D remains unclear. The CDR3 loop spans 15 amino acids. Germline V gene sequence: CDR1 SNHLY, CDR2 FYNNEI. Trimming stripped 7 bases from V and 0 bases from J, with 13 bases between. CDR3 region: CASISPLLSGNTIYF. CDR3 nucleotides: TGTGCCAGCATTTCTCCCCTTCTCTCTGGAAACACCATATATTTT.

The chain uses TRBV18 and TRBJ1-2, with a weak D call TRBD1 (6 bases). Between the trimmed V and J ends, which lost 3 bases and 7 bases, there was a span of 15 bases. The CDR3 loop spans 14 amino acids. Germline CDR1 KGHSH, CDR2 LQKENI. The CDR3 loop is CASSPSDSSFGYTF. The CDR3 DNA is TGTGCCAGCTCACCCTCGGACAGTTCTTTTGGCTACACCTTC.

V gene TRBV29-1 combines with J gene TRBJ1-2; 7 nucleotides line up with TRBD1. CDR3 length equals 18 residues. V was pared by 6 bases and J by 7 bases, with 26 bases of the junction left unmatched. CDR1 SQVTM and CDR2 ANQGSEA come from the germline V gene. DNA for the CDR3: TGCAGCGTCCGGAATACCGCCGGATCGACAGGGACGTGGGCTGGCTACACCTTC. This gives the protein CSVRNTAGSTGTWAGYTF. Supplemented by reference TRBV29-1 and TRBJ1-2, the full variable domain reads SAVISQKPSRDICQRGTSLTIQCQVDSQVTMMFWYRQQPGQSLTLIATANQGSEATYESGFVIDKFPISRPNLTFSTLTVSNMSPEDSSIYLCSVRNTAGSTGTWAGYTFGSGTRLTVV.

DNA for the CDR3: TGTGCCAGCAGCCCGGAGACGGGGGGGAGGACAGATACGCAGTATTTT. This encodes CASSPETGGRTDTQYF. This chain joins TRBV4-2 and TRBJ2-3; 8 nucleotides agree with TRBD2. The V and J ends lost 4 bases and 3 bases, in that order; junction bases with no gene match: 9. Looked up from germline, CDR1 is LGHNA and CDR2 is YNFKEQ. CDR3 length equals 16 residues.